These T cell receptor beta chains were read from a single sample in a study of memory CD4+ T cells and cytomegalovirus serostatus. Some clones are missing from TCRdb's copy, which holds only in-frame ones; the method was immunoSEQ multiplex PCR. Here the sample spans some 52,000 clones, more than 70% being singletons. The sample taken for sequencing was memory CD4+ T cells from blood. The receptors were gathered from an adult in good health and CMV-seropositive. CDR3s include the opening cysteine and the closing phenylalanine or tryptophan.

TRBV28	TRBJ2-7	CASSWAYEQYF
TRBV28	TRBJ1-4	CASSRGGADEKLFF
TRBV2	TRBJ2-5	CASGRQGRWETQYF
TRBV18	TRBJ1-1	CASSPRGDGGSEAFF
TRBV27	TRBJ1-4	CASSPREGKKLFF
TRBV6-4	TRBJ2-6	CASKSGANVLTF
TRBV7-2	TRBJ2-5	CASSLAGVGETQYF
TRBV29-1	TRBJ1-2	CSVEVTLNYGYTF
TRBV7-2	TRBJ1-1	CASSFTGVEAFF
TRBV7-2	TRBJ2-5	CASSAQTGTFRQETQYF
TRBV19	TRBJ1-3	CASSRGSSLYSGNTIYF
TRBV6-6	TRBJ1-5	CASSHRVLGDQPQHF
TRBV6-6	TRBJ2-3	CASTNWGVDTQYF
TRBV7-8	TRBJ1-1	CASSRGAEAFF
TRBV5-6	TRBJ1-1	CASSFYTGEVAAFF
TRBV6-5	TRBJ1-1	CASSYSARGNTEAFF
TRBV18	TRBJ1-6	CASSPVGYSPLHF
TRBV2	TRBJ1-5	CASMFRGSNQPQHF
TRBV5-1	TRBJ1-1	CASGHGTGNTEAFF
TRBV2	TRBJ1-5	CASRGGFPYQPQHF
TRBV7-6	TRBJ2-7	CASSLVGVGEQYF
TRBV18	TRBJ1-1	CASSDTGITNTEAFF
TRBV5-1	TRBJ2-5	CASSLSGMYQETQYF
TRBV7-2	TRBJ1-2	CASSLGDGGGYTF
TRBV9	TRBJ2-1	CASSLDRERGYNEQFF
TRBV9	TRBJ2-7	CASSPRGAGGYEQYF
TRBV18	TRBJ2-7	CASSRDRGFPYEQYF
TRBV19	TRBJ2-6	CASSTGVAGANVLTF
TRBV28	TRBJ2-4	CASRGPGQGKNIQYF
TRBV7-2	TRBJ1-4	CASSVQPGQGSEKLFF
TRBV18	TRBJ2-3	CASSPGFPDTQYF
TRBV20-1	TRBJ1-1	CSVQGPTEAFF
TRBV7-2	TRBJ1-1	CASSLPRGRWTEAFF
TRBV7-2	TRBJ2-7	CASSLSGRGGRKEQYF
TRBV18	TRBJ2-7	CASSPDRRGSLPPNEQYF
TRBV2	TRBJ2-2	CASSIQGNTGELFF
TRBV19	TRBJ1-5	CASKGRAQHF
TRBV28	TRBJ2-7	CASTSWGTGTIYEQYF
TRBV19	TRBJ2-6	CASRSDSSGANVLTF
TRBV5-4	TRBJ2-3	CASSWGRSTDTQYF